This T cell receptor beta chain was recovered during a study of blood T cell repertoires in COVID-19. The CDR3 length is 17 residues. V trimming: 4 bases; J trimming: 1 base; junction bases outside the gene matches: 8. The germline V gene encodes CDR1 SGHRS and CDR2 YFSETQ. Some clones are missing from TCRdb's copy, which holds only in-frame ones; the method was immunoSEQ multiplex PCR. The sample lists almost 350,000 clones; around nine tenths were seen once. V is TRBV5-1 and J is TRBJ2-3, with 11 bases aligning to TRBD2. The source of this sequence is a woman aged 60-70 years with COVID-19, enrolled during active disease. Sequencing was done on a sample of peripheral blood. Here the CDR3 reads CASSPLAGGPGTDTQYF. The CDR3 DNA sequence: TGCGCCAGCAGCCCTTTAGCGGGGGGGCCCGGCACAGATACGCAGTATTTT. Looking up the rest from reference TRBV5-1 and TRBJ2-3 gives the full variable domain: KAGVTQTPRYLIKTRGQQVTLSCSPISGHRSVSWYQQTPGQGLQFLFEYFSETQRNKGNFPGRFSGRQFSNSRSEMNVSTLELGDSALYLCASSPLAGGPGTDTQYFGPGTRLTVL.